This T cell receptor (beta chain) was sequenced during a study of T cell responses to AZD1222 COVID-19 vaccine. Study results and caveats: Clonal diversity was possibly underestimated; the donors were predominantly white British and more often female.

A remark on this clone: Its antigen is still unknown.

This CDR3 is 15 amino acids long. Trimming took off 3 bases at V and 7 bases at J, with 18 bases between the two ends. Germline V lookup: CDR1 LNHDA, CDR2 SQIVND (reference sequence). This table comes from immunoSEQ multiplex PCR, and its TCRdb copy is limited to in-frame clones, with some not included. This table holds roughly 180,000 clones, 80% to 90% found once. V usage is TRBV19 and J usage is TRBJ1-1; D is undetermined. The source of this sequence is an adult in good health. The sample in question was peripheral blood, obtained on day 0 of AZD1222 vaccination. In nucleotides, the CDR3 is TGTGCCAGTAGTATTACGTCTTCGGTCGGGGTTGAAGCTTTCTTT. Encoded protein: CASSITSSVGVEAFF. The full variable domain, its missing parts supplied by reference TRBV19 and TRBJ1-1, is DGGITQSPKYLFRKEGQNVTLSCEQNLNHDAMYWYRQDPGQGLRLIYYSQIVNDFQKGDIAEGYSVSREKKESFPLTVTSAQKNPTAFYLCASSITSSVGVEAFFGQGTRLTVV.